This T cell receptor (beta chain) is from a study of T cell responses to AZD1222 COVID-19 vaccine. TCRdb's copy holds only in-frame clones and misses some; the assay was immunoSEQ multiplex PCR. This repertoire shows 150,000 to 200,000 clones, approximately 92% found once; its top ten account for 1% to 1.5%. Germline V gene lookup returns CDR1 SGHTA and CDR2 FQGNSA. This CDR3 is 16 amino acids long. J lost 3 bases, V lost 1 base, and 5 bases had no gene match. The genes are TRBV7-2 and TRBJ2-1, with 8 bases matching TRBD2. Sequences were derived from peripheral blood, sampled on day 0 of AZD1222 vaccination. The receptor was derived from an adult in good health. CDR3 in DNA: TGTGCCAGCAGCTTAGTCGGGGGGGGCTTCTACAATGAGCAGTTCTTC. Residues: CASSLVGGGFYNEQFF.